This TCR beta chain stems from a study of beta chain features in type 1 diabetes. Trimming removed 5 bases from V and 0 bases from J, with 10 bases in between. This CDR3 region has 14 residues. Germline values: CDR1 SGHTA, CDR2 FQGNSA. On this clone itself: Its antigen remains unidentified.

General study results and limits: Shortening of TCRB CDR3s, moderate but significant, appeared in all four CD4+ subsets of Type 1 diabetes patients.

Reverse transcribing all isolated RNA meant expressed TCRB transcripts were sequenced. Average reads for naive, central memory and regulatory T cell samples were about 3.57 million. TCRdb's copy holds only in-frame clones and misses some; the assay was immunoSEQ multiplex PCR. The sample includes about 290,000 clones, 8% seen only once; the top ten take approximately 0.99%. This clonotype was obtained from a woman aged 18-29 years in good health. The chain joins TRBV7-2 to TRBJ1-2; D gene ambiguous. Sequenced input: central memory CD4+ T cells from blood. CDR3 region: CASSDYQTNYGYTF. The CDR3 bases are TGTGCCAGCAGCGATTACCAGACTAACTATGGCTACACCTTC.